These T cell receptor beta chains were read from a single sample in a study of brain T cells in children with intractable seizures. Generated by immunoSEQ multiplex PCR, the TCRdb table keeps only in-frame clones and is missing some. Of roughly 23,000 clones listed, 90% to 95% were seen once; the top ten hold roughly 6.7%. This specimen was peripheral blood, taken at surgery. The receptor set was obtained from a boy younger than 18 with focal cortical dysplasia and intractable seizures. Each CDR3 is given with its conserved first and last residue. D genes are given only for firm matches. Clone size, where shown, is once, few, many, or a class for clones that have expanded.

d_gene: -
j_gene: TRBJ1-5
abundance: few
v_gene: TRBV6-4
CDR3aa: CASSDSRGNQPQHF
CDR3nt: TGTGCCAGCAGTGACTCCCGGGGCAATCAGCCCCAGCATTTT

d_gene: TRBD1
j_gene: TRBJ1-1
abundance: -
v_gene: TRBV5-1
CDR3aa: CASSLADRGRVNTEAFF
CDR3nt: TGCGCCAGCAGCTTGGCGGACAGGGGGCGCGTGAACACTGAAGCTTTCTTT

d_gene: -
j_gene: TRBJ2-1
abundance: -
v_gene: TRBV7-6
CDR3aa: CASSSPDSYNEQFF
CDR3nt: TGTGCCAGCAGCTCGCCGGACAGCTACAATGAGCAGTTCTTC

d_gene: TRBD1
j_gene: TRBJ2-1
abundance: -
v_gene: TRBV6-2/TRBV6-3
CDR3aa: CASSRGPTGTAYNEQFF
CDR3nt: TGTGCCAGCAGTAGGGGGCCAACCGGGACAGCTTACAATGAGCAGTTCTTC

d_gene: -
j_gene: TRBJ2-3
abundance: -
v_gene: TRBV5-1
CDR3aa: CASSLGGLAYRSADTQYF
CDR3nt: TGCGCCAGCAGCTTGGGGGGCTTAGCGTATAGGAGCGCAGATACGCAGTATTTT

d_gene: TRBD2
j_gene: TRBJ2-5
abundance: once
v_gene: TRBV5-1
CDR3aa: CASSMGLAGIETQYF
CDR3nt: TGCGCCAGCAGCATGGGACTAGCGGGGATAGAGACCCAGTACTTC

d_gene: TRBD1
j_gene: TRBJ2-7
abundance: -
v_gene: TRBV10-3
CDR3aa: CAISDRTGDIEQYF
CDR3nt: TGTGCCATCAGTGATAGGACAGGGGATATCGAGCAGTACTTC

d_gene: TRBD1
j_gene: TRBJ2-1
abundance: -
v_gene: TRBV29-1
CDR3aa: CSVRDSFNEQFF
CDR3nt: TGCAGCGTCCGGGACAGTTTTAATGAGCAGTTCTTC

d_gene: TRBD2
j_gene: TRBJ2-3
abundance: -
v_gene: TRBV19
CDR3aa: CASSRDRTSGRSPDTQYF
CDR3nt: TGTGCCAGTAGCAGGGATAGGACTAGCGGGAGATCTCCTGATACGCAGTATTTT

d_gene: TRBD1
j_gene: TRBJ2-2
abundance: -
v_gene: TRBV10-3
CDR3aa: CAISDSGGEGGELFF
CDR3nt: TGTGCCATCAGTGACTCAGGGGGAGAAGGCGGGGAGCTGTTTTTT

d_gene: TRBD2
j_gene: TRBJ2-6
abundance: -
v_gene: TRBV6-2/TRBV6-3
CDR3aa: CASSSPRTSGSGANVLTF
CDR3nt: TGTGCCAGCAGTTCCCCCAGGACTAGCGGGAGTGGGGCCAACGTCCTGACTTTC

d_gene: -
j_gene: TRBJ1-4
abundance: -
v_gene: TRBV28
CDR3aa: CASSGQGLKGTNEKLFF
CDR3nt: TGTGCCAGCAGCGGACAAGGGCTAAAGGGAACTAATGAAAAACTGTTTTTT

d_gene: TRBD1
j_gene: TRBJ1-4
abundance: -
v_gene: TRBV15
CDR3aa: CATSRVGTGREKLFF
CDR3nt: TGTGCCACCAGCAGAGTTGGGACAGGTCGCGAAAAACTGTTTTTT

d_gene: TRBD2
j_gene: TRBJ2-3
abundance: -
v_gene: TRBV29-1
CDR3aa: CSVVRERGGHSQTDTQYF
CDR3nt: TGCAGCGTTGTAAGGGAGCGGGGGGGCCATTCGCAAACAGATACGCAGTATTTT

d_gene: -
j_gene: TRBJ1-1
abundance: -
v_gene: TRBV19
CDR3aa: CASSRGNTEAFF
CDR3nt: TGTGCCAGTAGTAGGGGGAACACTGAAGCTTTCTTT

d_gene: -
j_gene: TRBJ1-2
abundance: few
v_gene: TRBV30
CDR3aa: CAWSVPGNYGYTF
CDR3nt: TGTGCCTGGAGTGTACCAGGGAACTATGGCTACACCTTC

d_gene: -
j_gene: TRBJ1-5
abundance: -
v_gene: TRBV7-9
CDR3aa: CASSLAESNQPQHF
CDR3nt: TGTGCCAGCAGCTTAGCGGAAAGCAATCAGCCCCAGCATTTT

d_gene: -
j_gene: TRBJ1-6
abundance: -
v_gene: TRBV5-8
CDR3aa: CASSPPGPNSPLHF
CDR3nt: TGTGCCAGCAGCCCACCAGGGCCGAATTCACCCCTCCACTTT

d_gene: -
j_gene: TRBJ2-1
abundance: -
v_gene: TRBV2
CDR3aa: CASSEPGAGNEQFF
CDR3nt: TGTGCCAGCAGTGAACCGGGGGCAGGCAATGAGCAGTTCTTC

d_gene: TRBD1
j_gene: TRBJ1-2
abundance: -
v_gene: TRBV18
CDR3aa: CASSLVPTGAGYGYTF
CDR3nt: TGTGCCAGCTCACTCGTTCCTACAGGGGCGGGCTATGGCTACACCTTC

d_gene: TRBD2
j_gene: TRBJ2-7
abundance: -
v_gene: TRBV6-4
CDR3aa: CASSDSSGGYEQYF
CDR3nt: TGTGCCAGCAGTGACTCTAGCGGGGGCTACGAGCAGTACTTC

d_gene: TRBD2
j_gene: TRBJ2-2
abundance: -
v_gene: TRBV6-4
CDR3aa: CASRTSEVGELFF
CDR3nt: TGTGCCAGCAGAACTAGCGAGGTCGGGGAGCTGTTTTTT

d_gene: -
j_gene: TRBJ1-5
abundance: -
v_gene: TRBV4-1
CDR3aa: CASSQNLLNQPQHF
CDR3nt: TGCGCCAGCAGCCAAAATCTCTTAAATCAGCCCCAGCATTTT

d_gene: TRBD2
j_gene: TRBJ2-3
abundance: -
v_gene: TRBV18
CDR3aa: CASSQRDGPQYF
CDR3nt: TGTGCCAGCTCACAGCGGGACGGGCCGCAGTATTTT

d_gene: TRBD1
j_gene: TRBJ1-1
abundance: -
v_gene: TRBV4-1
CDR3aa: CASRGTGTEAFF
CDR3nt: TGCGCCAGCAGGGGGACAGGGACTGAAGCTTTCTTT

d_gene: -
j_gene: TRBJ1-2
abundance: -
v_gene: TRBV24-1
CDR3aa: CATSDQDRSKWDGYTF
CDR3nt: TGTGCCACCAGTGATCAAGACAGATCCAAGTGGGATGGCTACACCTTC

d_gene: -
j_gene: TRBJ2-1
abundance: -
v_gene: TRBV14
CDR3aa: CASSQAMATREKQFF
CDR3nt: TGTGCCAGCAGCCAAGCAATGGCCACCCGGGAAAAGCAGTTCTTC

d_gene: TRBD1
j_gene: TRBJ2-2
abundance: -
v_gene: TRBV2
CDR3aa: CASSEVGTANTGELFF
CDR3nt: TGTGCCAGCAGTGAGGTCGGGACAGCGAACACCGGGGAGCTGTTTTTT

d_gene: -
j_gene: TRBJ2-7
abundance: -
v_gene: TRBV28
CDR3aa: CASSPMSGRSSYEQYF
CDR3nt: TGTGCCAGCAGCCCGATGTCAGGGCGAAGCTCCTACGAGCAGTACTTC

d_gene: TRBD1
j_gene: TRBJ2-7
abundance: once
v_gene: TRBV6-5
CDR3aa: CASRTGQGAYEQYF
CDR3nt: TGTGCCAGCAGGACTGGACAGGGGGCCTACGAGCAGTACTTC

d_gene: TRBD2
j_gene: TRBJ2-3
abundance: once
v_gene: TRBV7-2
CDR3aa: CASSGRRGTSAPDTQYF
CDR3nt: TGTGCCAGCAGTGGAAGACGGGGGACTAGCGCCCCAGATACGCAGTATTTT

d_gene: TRBD2
j_gene: TRBJ2-3
abundance: -
v_gene: TRBV11-2
CDR3aa: CASTVGGRGTDTQYF
CDR3nt: TGTGCCAGCACCGTAGGCGGGAGAGGGACAGATACGCAGTATTTT

d_gene: -
j_gene: TRBJ2-5
abundance: -
v_gene: TRBV1
CDR3aa: CTSSRRRRVLGTQYF
CDR3nt: TGCACCAGCAGCCGAAGACGGAGGGTTTTAGGGACCCAGTACTTC

d_gene: -
j_gene: TRBJ1-1
abundance: -
v_gene: TRBV10-2
CDR3aa: CASSRGPEAFF
CDR3nt: TGCGCCAGCAGTCGGGGGCCTGAAGCTTTCTTT

d_gene: -
j_gene: TRBJ1-1
abundance: once
v_gene: TRBV20-1
CDR3aa: CSAKGGAEAFF
CDR3nt: TGCAGTGCTAAGGGGGGTGCTGAAGCTTTCTTT

d_gene: -
j_gene: TRBJ2-7
abundance: -
v_gene: TRBV5-6
CDR3aa: CASSLIRSSYEQYF
CDR3nt: TGTGCCAGCAGCTTGATCAGGAGCTCCTACGAGCAGTACTTC

d_gene: -
j_gene: TRBJ2-3
abundance: -
v_gene: TRBV3-1/TRBV3-2
CDR3aa: CASSQDQRPTQYF
CDR3nt: TGTGCCAGCAGCCAAGATCAGCGCCCTACGCAGTATTTT

d_gene: -
j_gene: TRBJ1-4
abundance: -
v_gene: TRBV29-1
CDR3aa: CSVVLNGPNDNEKLFF
CDR3nt: TGCAGCGTTGTGCTAAACGGCCCTAACGATAATGAAAAACTGTTTTTT

d_gene: -
j_gene: TRBJ2-7
abundance: few
v_gene: TRBV9
CDR3aa: CASSADGVGQHSYEQYF
CDR3nt: TGTGCCAGCAGCGCCGACGGGGTTGGACAGCACTCCTACGAGCAGTACTTC

d_gene: -
j_gene: TRBJ2-3
abundance: -
v_gene: TRBV7-9
CDR3aa: CASSPIADTQYF
CDR3nt: TGTGCCAGCAGTCCGATAGCGGATACGCAGTATTTT

d_gene: -
j_gene: TRBJ1-5
abundance: once
v_gene: TRBV6-4
CDR3aa: CASSDSPDGEPQHF
CDR3nt: TGTGCCAGCAGTGACTCCCCGGACGGAGAGCCCCAGCATTTT

d_gene: TRBD1
j_gene: TRBJ1-2
abundance: -
v_gene: TRBV19
CDR3aa: CASSDRGYDYGYTF
CDR3nt: TGTGCCAGTTCGGACAGGGGATACGACTATGGCTACACCTTC